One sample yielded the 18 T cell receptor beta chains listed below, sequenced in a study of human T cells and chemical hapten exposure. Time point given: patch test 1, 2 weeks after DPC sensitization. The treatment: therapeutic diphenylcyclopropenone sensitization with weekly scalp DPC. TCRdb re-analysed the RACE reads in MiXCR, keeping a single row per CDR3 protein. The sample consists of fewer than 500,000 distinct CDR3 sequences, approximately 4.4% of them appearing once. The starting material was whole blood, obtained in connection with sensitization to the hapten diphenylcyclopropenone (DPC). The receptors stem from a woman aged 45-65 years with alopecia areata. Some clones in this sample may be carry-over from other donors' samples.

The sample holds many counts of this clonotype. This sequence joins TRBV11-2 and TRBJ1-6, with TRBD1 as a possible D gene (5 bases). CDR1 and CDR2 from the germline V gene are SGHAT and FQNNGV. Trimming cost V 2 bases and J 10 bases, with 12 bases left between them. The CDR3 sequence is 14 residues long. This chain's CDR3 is CASSLQGIRSPLHF. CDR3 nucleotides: TGTGCCAGCAGCTTACAGGGAATCAGGTCACCCCTCCACTTT.

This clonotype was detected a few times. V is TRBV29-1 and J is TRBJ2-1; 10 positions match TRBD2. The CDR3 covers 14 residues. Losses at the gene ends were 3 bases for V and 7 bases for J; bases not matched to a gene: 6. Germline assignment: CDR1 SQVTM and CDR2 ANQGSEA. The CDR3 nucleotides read TGCAGCGTTGAGAAGCGGGGGGGCCCGAATGAGCAGTTCTTC. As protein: CSVEKRGGPNEQFF.

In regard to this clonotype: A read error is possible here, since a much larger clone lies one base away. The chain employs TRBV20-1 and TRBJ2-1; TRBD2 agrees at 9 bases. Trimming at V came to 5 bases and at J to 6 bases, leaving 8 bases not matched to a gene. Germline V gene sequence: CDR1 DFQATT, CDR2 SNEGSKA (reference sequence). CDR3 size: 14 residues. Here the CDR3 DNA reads TGCAGTGCTGCCCAGACTAGCGGCCTCAATGAGCAGTTCTTC. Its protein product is CSAAQTSGLNEQFF.

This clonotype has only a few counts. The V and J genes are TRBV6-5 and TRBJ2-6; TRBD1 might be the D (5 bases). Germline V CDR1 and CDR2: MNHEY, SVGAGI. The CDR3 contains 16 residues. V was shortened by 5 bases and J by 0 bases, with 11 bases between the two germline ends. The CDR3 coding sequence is TGTGCCAGCAGTCACCTTAGGGGCTCTGGGGCCAACGTCCTGACTTTC. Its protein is CASSHLRGSGANVLTF.

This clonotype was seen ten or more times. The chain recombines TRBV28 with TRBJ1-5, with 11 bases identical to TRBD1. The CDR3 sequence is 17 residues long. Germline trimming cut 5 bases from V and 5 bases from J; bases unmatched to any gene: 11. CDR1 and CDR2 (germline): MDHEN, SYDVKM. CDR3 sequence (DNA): TGTGCCAGCAGTCCCCGCTGGGACAGGGGGTCGGATCAGCCCCAGCATTTT. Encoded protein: CASSPRWDRGSDQPQHF.

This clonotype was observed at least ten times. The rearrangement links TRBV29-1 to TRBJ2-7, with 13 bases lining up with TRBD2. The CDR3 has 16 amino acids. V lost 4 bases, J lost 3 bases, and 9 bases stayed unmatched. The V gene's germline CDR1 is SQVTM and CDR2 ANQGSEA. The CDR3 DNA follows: TGCAGCGTTGGGGGGACTAGCGGGAAGGGGATCTACGAGCAGTACTTC. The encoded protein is CSVGGTSGKGIYEQYF.

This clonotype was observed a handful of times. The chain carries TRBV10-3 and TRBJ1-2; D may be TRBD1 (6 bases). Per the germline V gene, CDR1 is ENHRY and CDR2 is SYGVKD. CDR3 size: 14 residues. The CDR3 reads CALKGGGDDYGYTF. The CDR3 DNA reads TGTGCACTCAAGGGGGGCGGCGACGACTATGGCTACACCTTC.

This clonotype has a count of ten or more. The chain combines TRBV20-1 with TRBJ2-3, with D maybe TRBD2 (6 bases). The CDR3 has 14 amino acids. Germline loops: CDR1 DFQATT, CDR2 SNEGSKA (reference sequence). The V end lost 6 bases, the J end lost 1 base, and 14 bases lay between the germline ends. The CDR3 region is CSAALASGTDTQYF. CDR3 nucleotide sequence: TGCAGTGCGGCCCTCGCTAGCGGCACAGATACGCAGTATTTT.

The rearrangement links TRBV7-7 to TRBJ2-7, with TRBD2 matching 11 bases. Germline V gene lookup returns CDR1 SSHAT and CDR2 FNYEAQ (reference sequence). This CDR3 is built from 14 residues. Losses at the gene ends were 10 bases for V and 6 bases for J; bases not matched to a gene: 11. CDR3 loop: CATLAGGPPPEQYF. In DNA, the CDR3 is TGTGCCACGCTAGCGGGGGGCCCTCCGCCCGAGCAGTACTTC.

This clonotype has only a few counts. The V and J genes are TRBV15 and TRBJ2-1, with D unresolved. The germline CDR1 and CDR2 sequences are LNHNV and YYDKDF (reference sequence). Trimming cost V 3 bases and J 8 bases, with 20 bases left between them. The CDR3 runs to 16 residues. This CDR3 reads CATSSPHDTGFDEQFF. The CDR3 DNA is TGTGCCACCAGCAGCCCGCACGACACCGGATTTGATGAGCAGTTCTTC.

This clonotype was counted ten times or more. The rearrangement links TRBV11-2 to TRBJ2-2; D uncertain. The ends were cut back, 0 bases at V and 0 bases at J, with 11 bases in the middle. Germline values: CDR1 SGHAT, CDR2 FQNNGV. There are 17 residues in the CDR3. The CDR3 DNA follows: TGTGCCAGCAGCTTAGAGGGTTTGGCGACGAACACCGGGGAGCTGTTTTTT. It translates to CASSLEGLATNTGELFF.

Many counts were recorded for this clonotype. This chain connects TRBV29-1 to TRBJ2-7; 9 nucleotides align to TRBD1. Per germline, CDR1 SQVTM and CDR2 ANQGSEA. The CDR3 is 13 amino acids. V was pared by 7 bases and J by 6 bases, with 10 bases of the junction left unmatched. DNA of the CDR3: TGCAGCGCGACTCCGGGACAGGGCCCCGAGCAGTACTTC. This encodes CSATPGQGPEQYF.

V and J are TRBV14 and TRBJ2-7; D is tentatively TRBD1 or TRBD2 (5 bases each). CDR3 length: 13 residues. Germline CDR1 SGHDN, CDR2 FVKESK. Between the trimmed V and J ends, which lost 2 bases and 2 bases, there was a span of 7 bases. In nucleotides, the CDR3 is TGTGCCAGCAGCCAACCGGGACCCTACGAGCAGTACTTC. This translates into CASSQPGPYEQYF.

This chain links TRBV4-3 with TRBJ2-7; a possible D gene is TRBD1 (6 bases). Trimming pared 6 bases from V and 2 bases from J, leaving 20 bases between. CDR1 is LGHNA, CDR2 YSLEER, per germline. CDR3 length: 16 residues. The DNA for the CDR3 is TGCGCCAGCAGTCAACAAGCCAGGGGTGGGCCCTACGAGCAGTACTTC. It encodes CASSQQARGGPYEQYF.

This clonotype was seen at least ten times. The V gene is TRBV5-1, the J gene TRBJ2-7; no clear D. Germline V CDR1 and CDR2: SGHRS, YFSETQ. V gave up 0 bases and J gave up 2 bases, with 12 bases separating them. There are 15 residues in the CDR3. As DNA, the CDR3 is TGCGCCAGCAGCTTGGAGCGTTACCTTCCCTACGAGCAGTACTTC. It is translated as CASSLERYLPYEQYF.

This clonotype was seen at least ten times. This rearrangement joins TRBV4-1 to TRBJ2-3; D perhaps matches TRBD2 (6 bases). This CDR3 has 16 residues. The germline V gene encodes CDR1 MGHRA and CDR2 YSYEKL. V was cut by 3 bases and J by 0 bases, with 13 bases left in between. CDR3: CASSHPSGTSTDTQYF. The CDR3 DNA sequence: TGCGCCAGCAGCCATCCATCCGGGACTAGCACAGATACGCAGTATTTT.

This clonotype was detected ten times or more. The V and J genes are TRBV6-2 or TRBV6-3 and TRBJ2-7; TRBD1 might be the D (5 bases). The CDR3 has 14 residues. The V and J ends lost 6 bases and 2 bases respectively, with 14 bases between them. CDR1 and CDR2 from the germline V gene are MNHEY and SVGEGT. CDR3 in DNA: TGTGCCAGCAGAGTCCCGGCAGGGACCTACGAGCAGTACTTC. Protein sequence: CASRVPAGTYEQYF.

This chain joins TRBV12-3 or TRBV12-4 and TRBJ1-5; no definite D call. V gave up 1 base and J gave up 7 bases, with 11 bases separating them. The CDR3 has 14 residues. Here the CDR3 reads CASSLEGYKQPQHF. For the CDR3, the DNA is TGTGCCAGCAGTTTAGAGGGTTATAAACAGCCCCAGCATTTT.